This TCR beta chain was captured by sequencing in a study of T cell responses to AZD1222 COVID-19 vaccine. Study-wide findings and caveats: Reportedly, nearly half the spike-specific TCRs target unmutated variant regions.

Clones were sequenced by immunoSEQ multiplex PCR, and TCRdb holds only the in-frame ones, with some missing. Here the sample spans some 120,000 clones, about nine tenths being singletons. This clone was seen a handful of times. The antigen is undetermined. The CDR3 is 14 residues long. CDR1 ENHRY and CDR2 SYGVKD come from the germline V gene. V shed 2 bases, J shed 6 bases, and the junction held 6 bases outside the gene matches. V gene TRBV10-3 combines with J gene TRBJ1-2; TRBD1 matches at 7 bases. The sequencing here drew on peripheral blood, taken on day 0 of AZD1222 vaccination. This receptor was identified in an adult in good health. CDR3 amino acids: CAISEAGQTDGYTF. CDR3 DNA: TGTGCCATCAGTGAGGCGGGACAGACCGATGGCTACACCTTC.